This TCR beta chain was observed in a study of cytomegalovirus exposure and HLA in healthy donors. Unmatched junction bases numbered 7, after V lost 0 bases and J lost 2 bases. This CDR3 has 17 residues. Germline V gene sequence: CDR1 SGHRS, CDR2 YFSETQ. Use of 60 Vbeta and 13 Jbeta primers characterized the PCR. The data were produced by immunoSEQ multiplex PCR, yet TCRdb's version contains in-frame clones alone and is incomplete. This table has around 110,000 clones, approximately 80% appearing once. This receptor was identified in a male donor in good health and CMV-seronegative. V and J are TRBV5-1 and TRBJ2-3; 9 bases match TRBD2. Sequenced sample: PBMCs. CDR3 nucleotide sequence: TGCGCCAGCAGCTTGGGGAGACTAGCGGCCTACACAGATACGCAGTATTTT. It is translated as CASSLGRLAAYTDTQYF.